Following are 8 T cell receptor beta chains from one sample sequenced in a study of shared clonotypes between healthy human individuals. Clones were read by immunoSEQ multiplex PCR, and TCRdb kept only the in-frame ones, dropping some. Of about 1,800,000 clones listed, less than 95% were seen once; the top ten hold roughly 1%. CD8 cells regarded as naive lacked CD45RO, were positively chosen for CCR7, and omitted terminally differentiated effector memory CD45RA+ cells. Sequenced input: naive CD8+ T cells sorted from blood. The origin of the receptors is a man aged 18 to 30 in good health.

V and J are TRBV28 and TRBJ1-2; TRBD1 is a possible D gene (6 bases). V dropped 6 bases and J dropped 6 bases, with 20 bases sitting between them. Per the germline V gene, CDR1 is MDHEN and CDR2 is SYDVKM. The CDR3 length is 15 residues. CDR3 nucleotides: TGTGCCAGCAGCCCCCCTCGCGGGGGGCAGGATGGCTACACCTTC. As protein: CASSPPRGGQDGYTF.

The chain carries TRBV2 and TRBJ1-2, with 7 nucleotides matching TRBD1. The CDR3 is 13 amino acids. Per germline, CDR1 SNHLY and CDR2 FYNNEI. After removal of 9 bases from V and 4 bases from J, the junction contained 8 bases not matched to a gene. The CDR3 nucleotides read TGTGCCAGGCAAGGACAGGAGCCCTATGGCTACACCTTC. Amino acid sequence: CARQGQEPYGYTF.

As concerns this clone: Other DNA sequences in this sample translate to the same CDR3. The DNA for the CDR3 is TGCGCCAGCAGCCAGGGGACTTTGACCTACGAGCAGTACTTC. Protein: CASSQGTLTYEQYF. J is TRBJ2-7 and V is TRBV4-1, with D perhaps matching TRBD2 (6 bases). Germline-derived CDR1 and CDR2 are MGHRA and YSYEKL. The V and J ends lost 3 bases and 2 bases respectively, with 11 bases between them. The CDR3 runs to 14 residues.

The chain couples TRBV5-1 to TRBJ2-1; a possible D gene is TRBD1 (6 bases). This CDR3 has 16 residues. Germline CDR1 and CDR2: SGHRS and YFSETQ. Trimming took 0 bases from V and 8 from J, leaving 18 bases between them. CDR3 DNA sequence: TGCGCCAGCAGCTTGGTATCTGGGACCAGGGGCGATGAGCAGTTCTTC. This translates into CASSLVSGTRGDEQFF.

This chain connects TRBV9 to TRBJ2-7; the D is unclear. CDR1 and CDR2 from the germline V gene are SGDLS and YYNGEE. V lost 3 bases to trimming and J lost 1 base, with 11 bases between them. The CDR3 has 14 residues. This CDR3 is CASSAVDSSYEQYF. The CDR3 DNA reads as TGTGCCAGCAGCGCAGTGGATTCTTCCTACGAGCAGTACTTC. The variable domain in full, completed from reference TRBV9 and TRBJ2-7, reads DSGVTQTPKHLITATGQRVTLRCSPRSGDLSVYWYQQSLDQGLQFLIQYYNGEERAKGNILERFSAQQFPDLHSELNLSSLELGDSALYFCASSAVDSSYEQYFGPGTRLTVT.

Here the CDR3 reads CASSLEAGGVETQYF. The CDR3 DNA reads as TGTGCCAGCAGCTTGGAAGCAGGGGGCGTAGAGACCCAGTACTTC. The rearrangement uses TRBV5-4 and TRBJ2-5, with TRBD1 identical over 8 bases. This CDR3 is 15 amino acids long. V dropped 0 bases and J dropped 4; count of bases not matched to a gene: 5. From germline, CDR1 is SGHNT and CDR2 YYREEE (reference sequence).

This rearrangement joins TRBV6-6 to TRBJ2-7; a weak D match, TRBD2 (6 bases). In germline, CDR1 is MNHNY, CDR2 SVGAGI (reference sequence). Trimming removed 4 bases from V and 4 bases from J, with 14 bases in between. The CDR3 spans 14 residues. The CDR3 is CASSSGGPGYEQYF. The CDR3 DNA sequence: TGTGCCAGCAGTTCCGGAGGGCCCGGGTACGAGCAGTACTTC.

This rearrangement joins TRBV5-4 to TRBJ2-5, with TRBD2 identical over 7 bases. CDR3 length equals 17 residues. J was trimmed by 1 base and V by 2 bases; bases with no gene match: 11. CDR1 and CDR2 from the germline V gene are SGHNT and YYREEE (reference sequence). The CDR3 loop is CASSFFTTGGRQETQYF. The CDR3 nucleotides read TGTGCCAGCAGCTTCTTTACAACGGGAGGCCGCCAAGAGACCCAGTACTTC.